The present T cell receptor beta chain was sequenced within a study of response to subunit inactivated influenza vaccine. Germline values: CDR1 ENHRY, CDR2 SYGVKD. The CDR3 has 15 residues. The V gene lost 6 bases and the J gene lost 0 bases, with 15 bases spanning the gap. This clonotype was observed many times. Its antigen is unidentified. TCRdb reprocessed the RT-PCR reads via MiXCR and lists one record per CDR3 protein. The table records 500,000 to 750,000 distinct CDR3 sequences, less than 15% of them present only once. Study-level findings and limits: Each seasonal influenza vaccination recruits few new T cells, the authors suggested.

The chain combines TRBV10-3 with TRBJ2-7; possible D gene TRBD2, 6 bases. The origin of this receptor is a man between 45 and 60 years old who received an inactivated influenza vaccine. The source material was PBMCs from blood, sampled approximately 12 days after vaccination. CDR3 protein: CAISGDFTSSYEQYF. The CDR3 nucleotides are TGTGCCATCAGCGGGGACTTCACAAGCTCCTACGAGCAGTACTTC.